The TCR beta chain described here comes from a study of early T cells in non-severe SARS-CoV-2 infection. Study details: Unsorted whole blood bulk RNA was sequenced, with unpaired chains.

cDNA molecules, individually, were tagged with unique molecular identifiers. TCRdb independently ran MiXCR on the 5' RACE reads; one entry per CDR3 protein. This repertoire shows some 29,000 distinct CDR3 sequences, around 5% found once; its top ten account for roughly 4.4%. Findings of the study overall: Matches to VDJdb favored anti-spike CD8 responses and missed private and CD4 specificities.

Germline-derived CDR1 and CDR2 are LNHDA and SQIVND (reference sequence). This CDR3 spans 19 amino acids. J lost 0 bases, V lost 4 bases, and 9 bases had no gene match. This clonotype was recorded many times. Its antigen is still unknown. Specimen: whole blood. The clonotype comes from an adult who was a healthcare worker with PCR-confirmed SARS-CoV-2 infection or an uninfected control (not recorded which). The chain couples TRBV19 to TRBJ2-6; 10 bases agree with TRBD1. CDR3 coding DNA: TGTGCCAGTAGTACCCCCCTCGGACAGGGGGTCTCTGGGGCCAACGTCCTGACTTTC. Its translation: CASSTPLGQGVSGANVLTF.